The clone carrying this TCR beta chain was observed at least ten times. The CDR3 is 16 amino acids. Germline-derived CDR1 and CDR2 are SEHNR and FQNEAQ (reference sequence). J was trimmed by 6 bases and V by 3 bases; bases with no gene match: 13. The data are from a study of T-cell reconstitution after alpha-beta-depleted transplantation in children. Unique molecular identifiers were incorporated into the prepared TCRbeta library. TCRdb passed the PCR reads through MiXCR, listing each CDR3 protein once. This sample has about 360,000 distinct CDR3 sequences, with 13% found just once. The chain carries TRBV7-9 and TRBJ1-1, with TRBD1 matching over 7 bases. The sequence came from a human donor who donated a stem cell graft to a child with Fanconi anemia. The sample in question was PBMCs, obtained from the stem cell graft. In DNA, the CDR3 is TGTGCCAGCAGCTTCTATCCGCCGGGGAGGGGGCCTGAAGCTTTCTTT. Amino acid sequence: CASSFYPPGRGPEAFF. The variable domain in full, completed from reference TRBV7-9 and TRBJ1-1, reads DTGVSQNPRHKITKRGQNVTFRCDPISEHNRLYWYRQTLGQGPEFLTYFQNEAQLEKSRLLSDRFSAERPKGSFSTLEIQRTEQGDSAMYLCASSFYPPGRGPEAFFGQGTRLTVV.